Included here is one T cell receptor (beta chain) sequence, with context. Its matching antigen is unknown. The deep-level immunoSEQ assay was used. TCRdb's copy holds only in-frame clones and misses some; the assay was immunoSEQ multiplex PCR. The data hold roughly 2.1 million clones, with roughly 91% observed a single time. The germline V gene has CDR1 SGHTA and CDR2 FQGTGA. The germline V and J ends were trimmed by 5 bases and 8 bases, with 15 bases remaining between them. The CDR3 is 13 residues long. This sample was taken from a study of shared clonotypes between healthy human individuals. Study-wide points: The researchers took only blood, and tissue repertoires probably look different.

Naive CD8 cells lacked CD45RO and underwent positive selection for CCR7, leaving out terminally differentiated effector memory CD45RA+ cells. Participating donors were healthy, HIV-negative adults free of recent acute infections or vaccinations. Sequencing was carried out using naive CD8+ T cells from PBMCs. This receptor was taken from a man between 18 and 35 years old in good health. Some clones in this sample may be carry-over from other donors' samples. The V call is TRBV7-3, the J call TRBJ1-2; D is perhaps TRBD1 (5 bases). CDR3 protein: CASSARDYSGYTF. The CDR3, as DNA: TGTGCCAGCAGCGCCCGGGACTATTCGGGCTACACCTTC.